This entry lists 26 T cell receptor beta chains sequenced from one sample in a study of cytomegalovirus exposure and HLA in healthy donors. PCR was performed using 60 Vbeta and 13 Jbeta primers. TCRdb keeps only in-frame clones here, not all; method: immunoSEQ multiplex PCR. This table has 180,000 or so clones, roughly four fifths appearing once. Sequenced input: PBMCs. These receptors were taken from a boy aged 2 to 10 in good health and CMV-seronegative.

The chain uses TRBV11-2 and TRBJ1-1, with TRBD1 matching over 9 bases. This CDR3 has 14 amino acids. V dropped 5 bases and J dropped 4; count of bases not matched to a gene: 5. Germline CDR1 SGHAT, CDR2 FQNNGV. CDR3 in amino acids: CASSLGQGSTEAFF. The CDR3, as DNA: TGTGCCAGCAGCCTTGGACAGGGGTCCACTGAAGCTTTCTTT.

The genes are TRBV27 and TRBJ1-2; 12 bases fit TRBD1. The V and J ends lost 4 bases and 5 bases, in that order; junction bases with no gene match: 8. The germline CDR1 and CDR2 sequences are MNHEY and SMNVEV (reference sequence). This CDR3 has 16 amino acids. The CDR3 bases are TGTGCCAGCAGTTCCGGGACAGGGGGCTTTTTGTATGGCTACACCTTC. Its protein product is CASSSGTGGFLYGYTF.

V and J are TRBV5-6 and TRBJ2-3; the match to TRBD2 covers 13 bases. V was clipped by 6 bases and J by 1 base; unmatched bases: 11. Germline CDR1 SGHDT, CDR2 YYEEEE. The CDR3 totals 18 residues. The CDR3 spells CASKPGLAGRAGTDTQYF. CDR3 DNA: TGTGCCAGCAAACCGGGACTAGCGGGGAGAGCAGGCACAGATACGCAGTATTTT.

The chain employs TRBV7-9 and TRBJ2-1; D is unresolved. The CDR3 has 12 amino acids. Looked up from germline, CDR1 is SEHNR and CDR2 is FQNEAQ (reference sequence). Trimming removed 0 bases from V and 6 bases from J, with 3 bases in between. The CDR3 sequence: CASSLALNEQFF. In DNA, the CDR3 is TGTGCCAGCAGCTTAGCCCTCAATGAGCAGTTCTTC.

The chain recombines TRBV7-3 with TRBJ2-7, with 8 bases lining up with TRBD1. Germline trimming cut 5 bases from V and 3 bases from J; bases unmatched to any gene: 12. Germline values: CDR1 SGHTA, CDR2 FQGTGA. The length of the CDR3 is 16 residues. The CDR3 region is CASSRPWDRSGYEQYF. The CDR3 DNA reads TGTGCCAGCAGCCGGCCTTGGGACAGGTCCGGCTACGAGCAGTACTTC.

This clone appeared once. This sequence joins TRBV4-2 and TRBJ1-3; tentative D call: TRBD1 (5 bases). Germline loops: CDR1 LGHNA, CDR2 YNFKEQ. This CDR3 spans 16 amino acids. The V end lost 1 base, the J end lost 4 bases, and 14 bases lay between the germline ends. The CDR3 nucleotides are TGTGCCAGCAGCCAAGCCCTCTGGACATCGGGAAACACCATATATTTT. Protein product: CASSQALWTSGNTIYF.

This clone appeared a few times. The genes are TRBV6-1 and TRBJ2-5; D may be TRBD2 (6 bases). The CDR3 is 15 amino acids. Germline values: CDR1 MNHNS, CDR2 SASEGT. Trimming cost V 8 bases and J 6 bases, with 22 bases left between them. CDR3 in DNA: TGTGCCAGCCAATCCCGGGACTTCCTGCGGAAGACCCAGTACTTC. Translating gives CASQSRDFLRKTQYF.

J is TRBJ2-1 and V is TRBV29-1; 7 bases line up with TRBD2. J lost 9 bases, V lost 3 bases, and 2 bases had no gene match. Germline lookup yields CDR1 SQVTM and CDR2 ANQGSEA. The CDR3 spans 11 residues. The chain's CDR3 is CSVDGGVEQFF. In DNA form, the CDR3 reads TGCAGCGTTGATGGGGGGGTTGAGCAGTTCTTC.

V gene TRBV4-3 combines with J gene TRBJ2-5, with TRBD2 matching over 12 bases. This CDR3 has 18 amino acids. After removal of 1 base from V and 5 bases from J, the junction contained 11 bases not matched to a gene. Germline V CDR1 and CDR2: LGHNA, YSLEER. CDR3 coding DNA: TGCGCCAGCAGCCAAGGGATCGAGCTAGCGGGGGGGCGGGAGACCCAGTACTTC. Its protein product is CASSQGIELAGGRETQYF.

The chain carries TRBV2 and TRBJ2-5; tentative D call: TRBD1 (8 bases). V lost 7 bases and J lost 5, with 20 bases in between. Germline CDR1 is SNHLY and CDR2 is FYNNEI. This CDR3 is 15 amino acids long. The CDR3 reads CASTSLLQGGETQYF. The DNA for the CDR3 is TGTGCCAGCACCTCACTCTTACAGGGGGGGGAGACCCAGTACTTC.

This clone was recorded a few times. CDR3: CASNTARQAYEQYF. Here the CDR3 DNA reads TGTGCCAGCAACACTGCCAGGCAGGCCTACGAGCAGTACTTC. This chain connects TRBV2 to TRBJ2-7; D gene unclear. This CDR3 has 14 residues. In germline, CDR1 is SNHLY, CDR2 FYNNEI. Trimming left V 7 bases short and J 2 bases short, with 15 bases between.

J is TRBJ2-4 and V is TRBV15, with 8 bases aligning to TRBD1. With V trimmed by 4 bases and J by 7 bases, 9 bases remained unmatched. Germline CDR1 reads LNHNV; CDR2 reads YYDKDF (reference sequence). The CDR3 spans 15 residues. The CDR3 DNA follows: TGTGCCACCAGCACCGCGGACAGGGAATATAACATTCAGTACTTC. It yields the protein CATSTADREYNIQYF.

This clone was detected a few times. The genes are TRBV6-5 and TRBJ1-2; 9 nucleotides line up with TRBD1. The CDR3 extends over 14 amino acids. CDR1 and CDR2 from the germline V gene are MNHEY and SVGAGI. Unmatched junction bases numbered 8, after V lost 5 bases and J lost 7 bases. CDR3 sequence: CASSAGDRAGGYTF. For the CDR3, the DNA is TGTGCCAGCAGTGCGGGGGACAGGGCGGGTGGCTACACCTTC.

The sample holds a few counts of this clone. V is TRBV7-8 and J is TRBJ1-4; no clear D gene. The CDR3 extends over 15 amino acids. Germline loops: CDR1 SGHVS, CDR2 FQNEAQ. V was clipped by 0 bases and J by 1 base, with 6 bases between them. CDR3 in amino acids: CASSLAWQTNEKLFF. CDR3 sequence (DNA): TGTGCCAGCAGCTTAGCTTGGCAAACTAATGAAAAACTGTTTTTT.

This clone was detected once. The genes are TRBV18 and TRBJ1-4, with 9 bases aligning to TRBD1. Per the germline V gene, CDR1 is KGHSH and CDR2 is LQKENI. CDR3 length: 14 amino acids. V lost 3 bases and J lost 10; bases outside the gene matches: 6. The CDR3 is CASSPDRGRVKLFF. DNA for the CDR3: TGTGCCAGCTCACCGGACAGGGGAAGGGTAAAACTGTTTTTT.

This clone occurred once. The gene calls are TRBV5-1 and TRBJ2-3; the match to TRBD2 covers 12 bases. Germline V lookup: CDR1 SGHRS, CDR2 YFSETQ. This CDR3 has 17 amino acids. J gave up 2 bases and V 3 bases, and 7 bases lay outside the gene matches. Written as DNA, the CDR3 is TGCGCCAGCAGCTACCGACTAGCGGGGGCCCACACAGATACGCAGTATTTT. Protein product: CASSYRLAGAHTDTQYF.

This sequence joins TRBV7-8 and TRBJ2-3, with 8 bases identical to TRBD1. The CDR3 loop spans 15 amino acids. The germline V gene has CDR1 SGHVS and CDR2 FQNEAQ. The V segment lost 5 bases and the J segment 7 bases; nucleotides outside the gene matches: 11. CDR3 DNA: TGTGCCAGCAGCCTCTCCACAGGGGGATTATATACGCAGTATTTT. This sequence encodes CASSLSTGGLYTQYF.

The chain couples TRBV9 to TRBJ2-1; D is uncertain. The germline CDR1 and CDR2 sequences are SGDLS and YYNGEE. CDR3 length: 14 residues. Trimming shortened V by 0 bases and J by 8 bases, and 12 bases separated the two germline ends. CDR3 in DNA: TGTGCCAGCAGCGTAGATGTACAAAGCGATGAGCAGTTCTTC. Amino acid sequence: CASSVDVQSDEQFF.

This chain connects TRBV4-2 to TRBJ2-1; 9 bases are a match to TRBD2. Germline V lookup: CDR1 LGHNA, CDR2 YNFKEQ. The CDR3 totals 17 residues. The junction had 10 bases not matched to a gene; V was cut back by 0 bases and J by 7 bases. CDR3 DNA: TGTGCCAGCAGCCAAGATGGCAAGCGGGGGGTCCTAAATGAGCAGTTCTTC. Protein sequence: CASSQDGKRGVLNEQFF.

The rearrangement links TRBV5-1 to TRBJ1-2; 7 nucleotides match TRBD1. The germline gives CDR1 SGHRS, CDR2 YFSETQ. Trimming cost V 4 bases and J 4 bases; bases outside gene matches: 10. The CDR3 consists of 15 residues. CDR3 in amino acids: CASSAGQPGSYGYTF. The CDR3 DNA sequence: TGCGCCAGCAGCGCGGGACAGCCGGGGAGCTATGGCTACACCTTC.

There are a few counts of this clone. This chain connects TRBV7-8 to TRBJ1-2; D perhaps matches TRBD1 (5 bases). V lost 3 bases, J lost 6 bases, and 23 bases lay in between. The CDR3 is 17 residues long. Germline V gene data show CDR1 as SGHVS and CDR2 as FQNEAQ. Here the CDR3 DNA reads TGTGCCAGCAGCTTTACCTGGCGCCGAGTGACAGAGGATGGCTACACCTTC. It codes for CASSFTWRRVTEDGYTF.

This clone was seen a single time. The J gene is TRBJ2-7, the V gene TRBV5-1; the match to TRBD1 covers 8 bases. V lost 3 bases, J lost 5 bases, and 7 bases stayed unmatched. This CDR3 contains 14 residues. Looked up from germline, CDR1 is SGHRS and CDR2 is YFSETQ. The CDR3 nucleotides are TGCGCCAGCAGCTGGACAGGGACAAGAAACGAGCAGTACTTC. Protein sequence: CASSWTGTRNEQYF.

The chain links TRBV7-9 to TRBJ1-4, with 7 bases matching TRBD1. V gave up 5 bases and J gave up 5 bases; unmatched junction bases: 8. The CDR3 runs 15 residues. Germline-derived CDR1 and CDR2 are SEHNR and FQNEAQ (reference sequence). The CDR3 loop is CASSPGTVSNEKLFF. The DNA of the CDR3 is TGTGCCAGCAGCCCCGGGACAGTTTCAAATGAAAAACTGTTTTTT.

Only one count was recorded for this clone. The CDR3 loop is CASSPGSGPSYGYTF. The CDR3, as DNA: TGCGCCAGCAGCCCGGGGTCAGGCCCCTCGTATGGCTACACCTTC. The chain links TRBV4-3 to TRBJ1-2; D unresolved. The CDR3 is 15 amino acids. Trimming took off 4 bases at V and 5 bases at J, with 17 bases between the two ends. Germline CDR1 is LGHNA and CDR2 is YSLEER.

The V call is TRBV7-2, the J call TRBJ1-2; TRBD1 might be the D (5 bases). The germline gives CDR1 SGHTA, CDR2 FQGNSA. There are 14 residues in the CDR3. V shed 0 bases and J shed 4 bases, with 9 bases lying between them. In DNA form, the CDR3 reads TGTGCCAGCAGCTTAGCACAGGCAGGCTATGGCTACACCTTC. Encoded protein: CASSLAQAGYGYTF.

This clone was counted only a few times. The chain couples TRBV7-3 to TRBJ1-4; TRBD1 matches at 10 bases. The CDR3 is made up of 16 amino acids. V shed 6 bases, J shed 3 bases, and the junction held 7 bases outside the gene matches. From germline, CDR1 is SGHTA and CDR2 FQGTGA. CDR3 sequence: CASSTGTGVSNEKLFF. CDR3 DNA: TGTGCCAGCAGTACCGGGACAGGGGTATCTAATGAAAAACTGTTTTTT.